This T cell receptor beta chain was sequenced in a study of blood T cell repertoires in COVID-19. For the study at large: From the United States, Italy and Spain came samples of acute and convalescent COVID-19. PBMCs, B-cell-depleted T cells, or T cells were the source of the cDNA or gDNA that made up the material.

This clone was seen just once. As originally analysed: Reference gene primer amplification in the assay estimated nucleated cell counts. Measured with immunoSEQ multiplex PCR; TCRdb has only the in-frame clones, and not every one. The V and J calls and clone size were taken over from that table, and D and trimming were inferred from the DNA. The sample has fewer than 400,000 clones, around 87% seen once. Sequencing was performed on peripheral blood. The sequence was obtained from a human donor in a cohort sampled during active COVID-19.

DNA of the CDR3: TGTGCCAGCAGCATCGGGCCTTCTGGGACTCAACACTACGAGCAGTACTTC. It specifies CASSIGPSGTQHYEQYF. The V gene is TRBV9, the J gene TRBJ2-7; a weak D match, TRBD2 (6 bases). This CDR3 contains 17 residues. CDR1 and CDR2 from the germline V gene are SGDLS and YYNGEE. V was clipped by 4 bases and J by 3 bases, with 23 bases between them.